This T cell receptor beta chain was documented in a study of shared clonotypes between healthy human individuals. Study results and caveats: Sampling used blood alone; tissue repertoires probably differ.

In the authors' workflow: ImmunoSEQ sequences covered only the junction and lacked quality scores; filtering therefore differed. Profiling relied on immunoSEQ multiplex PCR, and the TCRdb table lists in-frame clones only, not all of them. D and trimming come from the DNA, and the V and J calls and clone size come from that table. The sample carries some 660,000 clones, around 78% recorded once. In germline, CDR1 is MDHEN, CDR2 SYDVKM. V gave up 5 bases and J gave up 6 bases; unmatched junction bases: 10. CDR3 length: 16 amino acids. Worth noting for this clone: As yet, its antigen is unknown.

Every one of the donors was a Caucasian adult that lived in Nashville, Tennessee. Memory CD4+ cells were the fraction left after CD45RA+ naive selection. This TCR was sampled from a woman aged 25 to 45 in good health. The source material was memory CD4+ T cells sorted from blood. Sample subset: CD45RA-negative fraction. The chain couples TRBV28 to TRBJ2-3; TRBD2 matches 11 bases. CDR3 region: CASSPYSGRAVDTQYF. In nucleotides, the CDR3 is TGTGCCAGCAGTCCGTATAGCGGGAGGGCCGTGGATACGCAGTATTTT.